A selection of T cell receptor beta chains follows, all from one sample in a study of prognosis after radiotherapy for stage I lung cancer. TCRdb analysed the multiplex PCR reads with MiXCR anew, one entry per CDR3 protein. The table includes roughly 23,000 distinct CDR3 sequences, approximately 39% detected once. The sample consisted of PBMCs, taken before or after stereotactic body radiation therapy (not recorded which). The origin of the receptors is a donor over 45 with non-small cell lung cancer. CDR3s include the opening cysteine and the closing phenylalanine or tryptophan. Fields, in order: J gene, V gene, clone size, D gene, CDR3 protein, CDR3 DNA. D genes are given only for firm matches. Size is stated for part of the rows, as once, few or many counts, or as a class when the clone is expanded.

J: TRBJ2-3
V: TRBV20-1
size: few
D: TRBD1
CDR3: CSAPSGDRSTDTQYF
DNA: TGCAGTGCTCCTTCAGGGGACAGGAGCACAGATACGCAGTATTTT

J: TRBJ1-1
V: TRBV6-1
size: many
D: NA
CDR3: CASRPPQVVNTEAFF
DNA: TGTGCCAGCAGACCTCCCCAGGTCGTGAACACTGAAGCTTTCTTT

J: TRBJ2-1
V: TRBV6-9
size: NA
D: TRBD2
CDR3: CASSSNLGTSVYNEQFF
DNA: TGTGCCAGCAGTTCCAACCTCGGGACTAGCGTATACAATGAGCAGTTCTTC

J: TRBJ2-3
V: TRBV3-1
size: NA
D: NA
CDR3: CASSQDSGDTQYF
DNA: TGTGCCAGCAGCCAAGATTCCGGTGATACGCAGTATTTT

J: TRBJ1-1
V: TRBV7-9
size: NA
D: NA
CDR3: CASSLGPLNTEAFF
DNA: TGTGCCAGCAGCTTAGGGCCGCTGAACACTGAAGCTTTCTTT

J: TRBJ2-3
V: TRBV20-1
size: NA
D: TRBD2
CDR3: CSALSTSGMAGTDTQYF
DNA: TGCAGTGCTCTTAGTACTAGCGGGATGGCCGGCACAGATACGCAGTATTTT

J: TRBJ1-1
V: TRBV10-3
size: NA
D: TRBD1
CDR3: CAARGTGGVTEAFF
DNA: TGTGCCGCCCGAGGGACAGGGGGCGTCACTGAAGCTTTCTTT

J: TRBJ1-5
V: TRBV20-1
size: many
D: TRBD1
CDR3: CSARGGGGNQPQHF
DNA: TGCAGTGCTAGAGGAGGGGGCGGGAATCAGCCCCAGCATTTT

J: TRBJ1-6
V: TRBV5-8
size: many
D: NA
CDR3: CASSWGDASSYNSPLHF
DNA: TGTGCCAGCAGCTGGGGGGACGCTAGCTCCTATAATTCACCCCTCCACTTT

J: TRBJ1-5
V: TRBV30
size: many
D: TRBD1
CDR3: CAWSTGTGLGQPQHF
DNA: TGTGCCTGGAGTACCGGGACAGGGTTGGGTCAGCCCCAGCATTTT

J: TRBJ2-2
V: TRBV6-5
size: NA
D: NA
CDR3: CPSSSSVQGTPGELFF
DNA: TGTCCCAGCAGTTCCTCGGTACAGGGTACCCCCGGGGAGCTGTTTTTT

J: TRBJ2-7
V: TRBV19
size: many
D: NA
CDR3: CASSASLRGNYEQYF
DNA: TGTGCCAGTAGTGCCAGCCTCAGGGGCAACTACGAGCAGTACTTC

J: TRBJ2-1
V: TRBV10-3
size: many
D: NA
CDR3: CAISDGGTGSYNEQFF
DNA: TGTGCCATCAGTGACGGGGGAACAGGGTCCTACAATGAGCAGTTCTTC

J: TRBJ1-4
V: TRBV6-5
size: NA
D: TRBD1
CDR3: CASTYSGGLTNEKLFF
DNA: TGTGCCAGCACCTACTCAGGGGGGCTTACTAATGAAAAACTGTTTTTT

J: TRBJ1-1
V: TRBV12-3/TRBV12-4
size: many
D: NA
CDR3: CASTPLDGTGNTEAFF
DNA: TGTGCCAGCACTCCCCTGGACGGGACGGGGAACACTGAAGCTTTCTTT

J: TRBJ1-4
V: TRBV20-1
size: many
D: NA
CDR3: CSARNSEKLFF
DNA: TGCAGTGCTAGGAACAGTGAAAAACTGTTTTTT